A selection of T cell receptor beta chains follows, all from one sample in a study of cytomegalovirus exposure and HLA in healthy donors. The table came from immunoSEQ multiplex PCR; TCRdb's copy has only in-frame clones and leaves some out. This sample carries about 330,000 clones, 80% to 90% of them seen once, and the ten largest clones take around 0.84%. What was sequenced was PBMCs. These receptors originate from a young woman in good health and CMV-seronegative. CDR3s include the opening cysteine and the closing phenylalanine or tryptophan. A D gene is named only where the DNA matches it firmly. Clone size is stated in some rows and not others, as once, few, many or a class when expanded.

cdr3_nt cdr3_aa d_call j_call clone_size v_call
TGTGCCAGCAGCTTAGAATGGCATCAAGAGACCCAGTACTTC CASSLEWHQETQYF . TRBJ2-5 . TRBV11-2
TGTGCCAGCAGCTTGGATGGGCTGAACACCGGGGAGCTGTTTTTT CASSLDGLNTGELFF . TRBJ2-2 . TRBV5-4
TGCGCCAGCAGCAGCACTAGCGGGATTGGAGAGACCCAGTACTTC CASSSTSGIGETQYF TRBD2 TRBJ2-5 . TRBV5-1
TGTGCCATCAGTGAGGGGACTAGCGTGAATGAGCAGTTCTTC CAISEGTSVNEQFF TRBD2 TRBJ2-1 . TRBV10-3
TGTGCCAGCAGCTTAGTAGGAGGGATGGGACTAGCCCAATACAATGAGCAGTTCTTC CASSLVGGMGLAQYNEQFF TRBD2 TRBJ2-1 . TRBV7-6
TGTGCCAGCAGCGTAGGCCGGGGAGCTGATACGCAGTATTTT CASSVGRGADTQYF . TRBJ2-3 . TRBV9
TGTGCCAGCACGCCGGGGGGAGGGGGCTACGAGCAGTACTTC CASTPGGGGYEQYF . TRBJ2-7 . TRBV28
TGTGCCAGCACTACCTCCCTGGAGCATGAAAAACTGTTTTTT CASTTSLEHEKLFF . TRBJ1-4 . TRBV27
TGTGCCAGCAGCTTACGGACAGGAGTGAACACTGAAGCTTTCTTT CASSLRTGVNTEAFF TRBD1 TRBJ1-1 . TRBV11-2
TGCAGCACTGAGCGTCCGCACACAGATACGCAGTATTTT CSTERPHTDTQYF . TRBJ2-3 . TRBV29-1
TGTGCCAGCAGTAGTCTAGCGGGAGTCCAAGAGACCCAGTACTTC CASSSLAGVQETQYF TRBD2 TRBJ2-5 few TRBV6-5
TGTGCCAGCAGTAGTCCCGGGCGGGAGGTGAATGAGCAGTTCTTC CASSSPGREVNEQFF TRBD2 TRBJ2-1 . TRBV6-5
TGTGCCACCAAACTAGCGGGAGGAGGGACAGATACGCAGTATTTT CATKLAGGGTDTQYF TRBD2 TRBJ2-3 few TRBV10-3
TGTGCCAGCAGCTTAGGAACAGGGGCCTACGAGCAGTACTTC CASSLGTGAYEQYF TRBD1 TRBJ2-7 . TRBV11-2
TGTGCCAGTAGTAAGACAGGGTCTGGGGCCAACGTCCTGACTTTC CASSKTGSGANVLTF TRBD1 TRBJ2-6 many TRBV19
TGTGCCAGCAGCCTGGGGGGGATTGCCATCAATACGCAGTATTTT CASSLGGIAINTQYF TRBD2 TRBJ2-3 . TRBV11-3
TGTGCCAGCAGCCCGGTGGGGGGTAACTATGGCTACACCTTC CASSPVGGNYGYTF . TRBJ1-2 . TRBV14
TGTGCCAGCAGTGACGGATACGAGGGTTACAATGAGCAGTTCTTC CASSDGYEGYNEQFF . TRBJ2-1 once TRBV6-1
TGTGCCAGCAGTTTTTATCCGGGGAGCGGGGGCTACACCTTC CASSFYPGSGGYTF . TRBJ1-2 . TRBV27
TGTGCCAGCAGCCTTAGCGGAAATGAGCAGTTCTTC CASSLSGNEQFF . TRBJ2-1 . TRBV2
TGTGCCTGGAGCGGGACAGACGGACCGACCTTCTCTGGAAACACCATATATTTT CAWSGTDGPTFSGNTIYF TRBD1 TRBJ1-3 . TRBV30
TGTGCCAGCAGCTTCGGGGTTATGAGCTACGAGCAGTACTTC CASSFGVMSYEQYF . TRBJ2-7 . TRBV7-2
TGCGCCAGCAGCCAAGAGTCGGATGTTACGGGTTCTCAGTATTTT CASSQESDVTGSQYF . TRBJ2-3 . TRBV4-1
TGCGCCAGCAGCCAAGATCGCACTAGCGCCTACGAGCAGTACTTC CASSQDRTSAYEQYF TRBD2 TRBJ2-7 . TRBV4-1
TGTGCCAGCAGTGAAGCAACAGGGGGTAGTGGCTACACCTTC CASSEATGGSGYTF TRBD1 TRBJ1-2 . TRBV6-1
TGCGCCAGCAGCTCGGGAGGGCCTACCGGGGAGCTGTTTTTT CASSSGGPTGELFF TRBD2 TRBJ2-2 . TRBV5-1
TGTGCCAGCTCACCAGATGCGGAGGGCTATGGCTACACCTTC CASSPDAEGYGYTF . TRBJ1-2 . TRBV18
TGCGCCAGCAGCCCTGACAGATCCTACGAGCAGTACTTC CASSPDRSYEQYF . TRBJ2-7 . TRBV5-1
TGTGCCAGAAAGATTTGGGGACAGCTATCTTCTGGTGAAGCTTTCTTT CARKIWGQLSSGEAFF TRBD1 TRBJ1-1 . TRBV2
TGTGCCAGCAGCGTCACCAGCGGGAGTATCGATGAGCAGTTCTTC CASSVTSGSIDEQFF TRBD2 TRBJ2-1 . TRBV9
TGTGCCAGCAGCTTAGAGGGGCTCGTGGGCACTGAAGCTTTCTTT CASSLEGLVGTEAFF . TRBJ1-1 . TRBV7-2
TGTGCCAGCAGCTTATCTCCAGCGGGAGCCTACGAGCAGTACTTC CASSLSPAGAYEQYF TRBD2 TRBJ2-7 once TRBV7-2
TGTGCCAGCTCACCTTATAGTGAGCAGTTCTTC CASSPYSEQFF . TRBJ2-1 . TRBV18
TGTGCCAGCAGTGTCCAGGGGTGGGCAGATACGCAGTATTTT CASSVQGWADTQYF . TRBJ2-3 . TRBV6-1
TGTGCTAGCAGCCCGGGACTAGCGGGAGGGTTAGCAGATACGCAGTATTTT CASSPGLAGGLADTQYF TRBD2 TRBJ2-3 once TRBV7-7
TGTGCCAGCAGTCAGACCCGGGGGACAGGGTATGGCTACACCTTC CASSQTRGTGYGYTF TRBD1 TRBJ1-2 . TRBV28